The 25 T cell receptor beta chains below all came from one sample that was sequenced in a study of Graves' ophthalmopathy and Graves' hyperthyroidism. Transcripts of RNA were the source for amplifying TCR beta CDR3 regions. Investigators did first-round RT-PCR with HTBI primers, then second-round multiplex PCR. TCRdb re-analysed the multiplex PCR reads in MiXCR, keeping a single row per CDR3 protein. The sample has roughly 500,000 distinct CDR3 sequences, under 15% seen once; the top ten hold around 9.8%. Sequencing used blood. The receptors stem from a woman in her twenties or thirties with Graves' ophthalmopathy.

This clonotype occurred many times. The V and J genes are TRBV15 and TRBJ1-1; D might be TRBD1 (6 bases). Germline V gene data show CDR1 as LNHNV and CDR2 as YYDKDF (reference sequence). This CDR3 spans 15 amino acids. The V end was cut by 4 bases, the J end by 4 bases, with 16 bases between. CDR3 coding DNA: TGTGCCACCAGCAATAAGTGGGGGCGCGTCACTGAAGCTTTCTTT. This encodes CATSNKWGRVTEAFF.

Many counts were recorded for this clonotype. This chain connects TRBV27 to TRBJ1-2, with 12 bases fitting TRBD1. The CDR3 is 15 residues long. V lost 8 bases and J lost 4; bases outside the gene matches: 8. From germline, CDR1 is MNHEY and CDR2 SMNVEV (reference sequence). The CDR3: CASRRPGQGAYGYTF. CDR3 DNA sequence: TGTGCCAGCCGCCGCCCGGGACAGGGGGCCTATGGCTACACCTTC.

This clonotype appeared a few times. The rearrangement joins TRBV20-1 to TRBJ1-2; a weak D match, TRBD1 (5 bases). The CDR3 sequence is 16 residues long. The V and J ends lost 3 bases and 8 bases respectively, with 25 bases between them. CDR1 DFQATT and CDR2 SNEGSKA come from the germline V gene (reference sequence). The CDR3 coding sequence is TGCAGTGCTAGGGGGCTAGGCATGAATGCGGTAGACGGCTACACCTTC. Amino acids: CSARGLGMNAVDGYTF.

This clonotype was picked up a small number of times. The chain employs TRBV20-1 and TRBJ2-6; tentatively, D is TRBD1 (5 bases). Per germline, CDR1 DFQATT and CDR2 SNEGSKA (reference sequence). This CDR3 has 14 residues. Trimming pared 4 bases from V and 0 bases from J, leaving 7 bases between. The CDR3 region has the DNA TGCAGTGCTACCAGGGACTCTGGGGCCAACGTCCTGACTTTC. This gives the protein CSATRDSGANVLTF.

Concerning this clonotype: A read error is possible here, since a much larger clone lies one base away. CDR3: CASSLIPTGLNTEACF. As DNA, the CDR3 is TGTGCCAGCAGCTTAATTCCTACAGGTTTGAACACTGAAGCTTGCTTT. V is TRBV11-2 and J is TRBJ1-1; tentatively, D is TRBD1 (5 bases). Per germline, CDR1 SGHAT and CDR2 FQNNGV. CDR3 length equals 16 residues.

The V and J genes are TRBV28 and TRBJ1-1; TRBD1 matches 12 bases. This CDR3 comprises 14 residues. With V trimmed by 6 bases and J by 6 bases, 5 bases remained unmatched. The germline V gene has CDR1 MDHEN and CDR2 SYDVKM. CDR3 residues: CASSPGQGASEAFF. The CDR3 nucleotides read TGTGCCAGCAGCCCGGGACAGGGGGCATCTGAAGCTTTCTTT. The full variable domain, completed using reference TRBV28 and TRBJ1-1, is DVKVTQSSRYLVKRTGEKVFLECVQDMDHENMFWYRQDPGLGLRLIYFSYDVKMKEKGDIPEGYSVSREKKERFSLILESASTNQTSMYLCASSPGQGASEAFFGQGTRLTVV.

This clonotype has at least ten counts. The chain is built from TRBV28 and TRBJ2-5; TRBD1 aligns across 8 bases. Germline loops: CDR1 MDHEN, CDR2 SYDVKM. V was clipped by 4 bases and J by 3 bases; unmatched bases: 7. CDR3 length equals 15 residues. Here the CDR3 reads CASSSRTGPKETQYF. DNA of the CDR3: TGTGCCAGCAGTTCCAGGACAGGGCCGAAAGAGACCCAGTACTTC.

This clonotype was detected only a few times. The chain recombines TRBV12-5 with TRBJ1-1; the D gene is possibly TRBD1 (5 bases). CDR3 length equals 12 residues. Trimming removed 6 bases at V and 8 bases at J, with 13 bases between. Germline V CDR1 and CDR2: LGHNT, FRNRAP. The CDR3 here is CASGPVRGEAFF. The CDR3 DNA reads TGTGCTAGTGGCCCGGTGAGGGGAGAAGCTTTCTTT.

This chain connects TRBV28 to TRBJ2-7, with D uncertain. This CDR3 is built from 12 residues. V shed 8 bases and J shed 6 bases, with 14 bases lying between them. Germline V gene data show CDR1 as MDHEN and CDR2 as SYDVKM. The CDR3 DNA sequence: TGTGCCAGCTCTTTCATGGTATCCGAGCAGTACTTC. Protein sequence: CASSFMVSEQYF.

This clonotype was seen just once. The CDR3 nucleotides are TGTGCCAGTAGTATAGATCTTGTGCAGGAAAATCAGCCCCAGCATTTT. Protein product: CASSIDLVQENQPQHF. The rearrangement uses TRBV19 and TRBJ1-5; D remains ambiguous. The CDR3 extends over 16 amino acids. Germline CDR1 reads LNHDA; CDR2 reads SQIVND (reference sequence). Between the trimmed V and J ends, which lost 0 bases and 4 bases, there was a span of 13 bases.

This clonotype was recorded at least ten times. V is TRBV12-3 or TRBV12-4 and J is TRBJ1-1, with D maybe TRBD1 (5 bases). The V gene lost 1 base and the J gene lost 0 bases, with 6 bases spanning the gap. This CDR3 spans 14 amino acids. CDR3 nucleotide sequence: TGTGCCAGCAGTTTAGGGACATTGAACACTGAAGCTTTCTTT. Protein product: CASSLGTLNTEAFF.

This clonotype was counted a few times. Relative to the germline gene, one junction end is altered; a read error may explain this. The rearrangement joins TRBV28 to TRBJ1-6; 7 bases match TRBD1. Germline V gene data show CDR1 as MDHEN and CDR2 as SYDVKM. The CDR3 is 15 amino acids. This CDR3 is CASSHPGQLNSHLHF. The CDR3 region has the DNA TGTGCCAGCAGTCACCCGGGACAGCTTAATTCACACCTCCACTTT.

Ten or more counts support this clonotype. J is TRBJ1-5 and V is TRBV2; D unclear. Germline V gene data show CDR1 as SNHLY and CDR2 as FYNNEI. V lost 7 bases and J lost 3, with 10 bases in between. The CDR3 is made up of 13 amino acids. As DNA, the CDR3 is TGTGCCAGCATAAAGGCGGTCAATCAGCCCCAGCATTTT. Encoded protein: CASIKAVNQPQHF.

This clonotype showed up just a few times. The rearrangement joins TRBV30 to TRBJ2-7; D might be TRBD1 or TRBD2, each matching 5 bases. The CDR3 is 17 residues long. Trimming took off 1 base at V and 0 bases at J, with 19 bases between the two ends. The V gene's germline CDR1 is GTSNPN and CDR2 SVGIG (reference sequence). In DNA, the CDR3 is TGTGCCTGGAGTGACCCTACACCGCCGGGACGCTCCTACGAGCAGTACTTC. Translation gives CAWSDPTPPGRSYEQYF.

This clonotype was detected ten times or more. The chain couples TRBV12-3 or TRBV12-4 to TRBJ2-2, with D maybe TRBD2 (7 bases). The CDR3 is made up of 13 amino acids. The V and J ends lost 6 bases and 6 bases respectively, with 11 bases between them. The CDR3: CASSKGGAGELFF. The DNA of the CDR3 is TGTGCCAGCAGCAAAGGGGGGGCCGGGGAGCTGTTTTTT.

This clonotype has a count of ten or more. The gene calls are TRBV6-1 and TRBJ1-2; D remains ambiguous. The CDR3 runs to 14 residues. The V gene lost 0 bases and the J gene lost 8 bases, with 13 bases spanning the gap. Per germline, CDR1 MNHNS and CDR2 SASEGT. Here the CDR3 DNA reads TGTGCCAGCAGTGAAGCGGCGGCGGGTAAGGGCTACACCTTC. Translated: CASSEAAAGKGYTF.

The chain carries TRBV6-5 and TRBJ2-1; possibly TRBD2 for D (6 bases). CDR1 and CDR2 (germline): MNHEY, SVGAGI. The germline V and J ends were trimmed by 3 bases and 8 bases, with 17 bases remaining between them. CDR3 length: 15 residues. CDR3 protein: CASSYDGSPTDEQFF. The CDR3 nucleotides are TGTGCCAGCAGTTATGACGGGAGCCCGACCGATGAGCAGTTCTTC.

There are many counts of this clonotype. The J gene is TRBJ1-2, the V gene TRBV30; D may be TRBD1 (5 bases). This CDR3 has 14 amino acids. Trimming took off 1 base at V and 1 base at J, with 10 bases between the two ends. The V gene's germline CDR1 is GTSNPN and CDR2 SVGIG (reference sequence). The CDR3 nucleotides read TGTGCCTGGAGTGCAGGGACTCATAACTATGGCTACACCTTC. Encoded protein: CAWSAGTHNYGYTF.

The chain links TRBV29-1 to TRBJ2-3; 12 nucleotides align to TRBD2. CDR1 is SQVTM and CDR2 is ANQGSEA in the germline V gene. With V trimmed by 2 bases and J by 0 bases, 6 bases remained unmatched. The CDR3 extends over 17 amino acids. CDR3 nucleotides: TGCAGCGTTGAAACACCTGGGACTAGCGGGAGCACAGATACGCAGTATTTT. This gives the protein CSVETPGTSGSTDTQYF.

The V gene is TRBV28, the J gene TRBJ2-7; no firm D call. Trimming cost V 1 base and J 0 bases, with 13 bases left between them. This CDR3 comprises 16 residues. From germline, CDR1 is MDHEN and CDR2 SYDVKM. The CDR3 DNA is TGTGCCAGCAGTTTATTAGGCCAGCAGAGCTCCTACGAGCAGTACTTC. This encodes CASSLLGQQSSYEQYF.

At least ten counts were recorded for this clonotype. The chain uses TRBV12-3 or TRBV12-4 and TRBJ1-5; D ambiguous. V dropped 5 bases and J dropped 5 bases, with 10 bases sitting between them. This CDR3 spans 13 amino acids. The CDR3, as DNA: TGTGCCAGCAGTCCCTATGGGGATCAGCCCCAGCATTTT. Amino acid sequence: CASSPYGDQPQHF.

The sample holds many counts of this clonotype. The J gene is TRBJ1-6, the V gene TRBV28, with D hard to call. The length of the CDR3 is 16 residues. Germline CDR1 reads MDHEN; CDR2 reads SYDVKM. Trimming shortened V by 3 bases and J by 10 bases, and 19 bases separated the two germline ends. In DNA form, the CDR3 reads TGTGCCAGCAGTTTGAGGTTTGGTTACGGGGAATCACCCCTCCACTTT. As protein: CASSLRFGYGESPLHF.

The chain couples TRBV30 to TRBJ1-1; weak D call: TRBD1 (5 bases). CDR1 GTSNPN and CDR2 SVGIG come from the germline V gene (reference sequence). CDR3 length: 12 amino acids. V was trimmed by 3 bases and J by 7 bases, leaving 12 bases between them. The CDR3 nucleotides read TGTGCCTGGAGCGAGGGACCAGTTGAAGCTTTCTTT. Protein product: CAWSEGPVEAFF.

This clonotype came up many times. V is TRBV12-3 or TRBV12-4 and J is TRBJ1-2; D is unresolved. The CDR3 covers 14 residues. The germline V and J ends were trimmed by 6 bases and 4 bases, with 15 bases remaining between them. CDR3 sequence (DNA): TGTGCCAGCAGACCCCGACGGGCCCCCTATGGCTACACCTTC. It encodes CASRPRRAPYGYTF.

The table lists this clonotype with many counts. CDR3 nucleotide sequence: TGTGCCAGCAGTTACTCGTCTAGCTCAGAGACCCAGTACTTC. Translating gives CASSYSSSSETQYF. The chain carries TRBV6-5 and TRBJ2-5; a possible D gene is TRBD2 (5 bases). V shed 0 bases and J shed 4 bases, with 9 bases lying between them. Germline V CDR1 and CDR2: MNHEY, SVGAGI. The CDR3 runs 14 residues.